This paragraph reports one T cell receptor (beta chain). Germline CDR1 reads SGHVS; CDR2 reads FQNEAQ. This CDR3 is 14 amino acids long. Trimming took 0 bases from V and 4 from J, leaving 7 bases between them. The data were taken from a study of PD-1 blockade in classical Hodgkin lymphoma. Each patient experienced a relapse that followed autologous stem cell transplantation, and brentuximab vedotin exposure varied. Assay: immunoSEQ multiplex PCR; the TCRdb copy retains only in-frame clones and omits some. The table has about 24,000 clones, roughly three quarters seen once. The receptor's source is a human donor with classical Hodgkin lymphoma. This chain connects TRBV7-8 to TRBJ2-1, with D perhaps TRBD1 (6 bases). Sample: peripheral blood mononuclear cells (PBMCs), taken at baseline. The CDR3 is CASSLAQGYNEQFF. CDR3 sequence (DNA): TGTGCCAGCAGCTTAGCGCAGGGGTACAATGAGCAGTTCTTC.